This paragraph covers one T cell receptor (beta chain) sequence. These data are taken from a study of Tregs in tolerant kidney transplant recipients. Related graft donors supplied nonmyeloablative bone marrow transplants, and mixed chimerism was transient. CD4+CD25+CD127- Tregs, CD4+CD25- non-Tregs, CD4 and CD8 cells were sorted. Losses at the gene ends were 0 bases for V and 11 bases for J; bases not matched to a gene: 6. The CDR3 is made up of 14 amino acids. Germline assignment: CDR1 SGHRS and CDR2 YFSETQ. Sequenced by immunoSEQ multiplex PCR; TCRdb stores in-frame clones only, minus some. The table includes tens of thousands of clones, 80% to 90% detected once.

The chain employs TRBV5-1 and TRBJ2-1; 9 bases fit TRBD2. This clonotype was sampled from a human patient who received a combined kidney and bone marrow transplant. Among the T cells, some may be from the graft donor. The sequences come from CD4+ T cells from blood (PBMCs), collected 6 months after the transplant. This chain's CDR3 is CASSLGVAGEKQFF. For the CDR3, the DNA is TGCGCCAGCAGCTTGGGGGTAGCGGGGGAAAAGCAGTTCTTC.